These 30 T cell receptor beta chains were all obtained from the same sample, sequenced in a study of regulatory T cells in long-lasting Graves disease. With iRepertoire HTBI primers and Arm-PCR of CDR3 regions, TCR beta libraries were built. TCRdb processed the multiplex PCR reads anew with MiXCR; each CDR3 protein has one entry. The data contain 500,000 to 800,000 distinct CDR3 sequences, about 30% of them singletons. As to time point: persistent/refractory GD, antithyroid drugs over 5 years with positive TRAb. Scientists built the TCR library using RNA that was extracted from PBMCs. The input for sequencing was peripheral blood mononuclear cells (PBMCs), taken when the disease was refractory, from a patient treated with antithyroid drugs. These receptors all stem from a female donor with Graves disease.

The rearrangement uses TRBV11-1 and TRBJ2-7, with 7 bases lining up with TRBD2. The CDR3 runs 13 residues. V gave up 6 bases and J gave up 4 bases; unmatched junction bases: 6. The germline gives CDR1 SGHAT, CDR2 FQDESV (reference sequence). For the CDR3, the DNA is TGTGCCAGCAGTTCGGGAGCGGGGTACGAGCAGTACTTC. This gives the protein CASSSGAGYEQYF.

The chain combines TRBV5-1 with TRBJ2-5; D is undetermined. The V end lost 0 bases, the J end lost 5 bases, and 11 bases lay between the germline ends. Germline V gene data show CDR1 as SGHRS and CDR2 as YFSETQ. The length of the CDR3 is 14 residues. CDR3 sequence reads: CASSLDVARETQYF. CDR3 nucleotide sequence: TGCGCCAGCAGCTTGGACGTCGCGCGGGAGACCCAGTACTTC.

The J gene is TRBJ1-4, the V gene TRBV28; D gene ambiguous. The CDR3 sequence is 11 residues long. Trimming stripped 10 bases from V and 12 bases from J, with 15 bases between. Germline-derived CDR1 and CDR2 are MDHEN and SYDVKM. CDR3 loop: CATQEGTELFF. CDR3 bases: TGTGCCACCCAAGAAGGAACCGAACTGTTTTTT.

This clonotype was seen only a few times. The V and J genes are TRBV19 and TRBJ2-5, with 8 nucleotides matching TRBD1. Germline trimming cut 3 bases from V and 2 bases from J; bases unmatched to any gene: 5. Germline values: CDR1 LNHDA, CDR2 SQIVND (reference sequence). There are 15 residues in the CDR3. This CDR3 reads CASSIGQGVQETQYF. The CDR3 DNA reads TGTGCCAGTAGTATCGGACAGGGAGTACAAGAGACCCAGTACTTC.

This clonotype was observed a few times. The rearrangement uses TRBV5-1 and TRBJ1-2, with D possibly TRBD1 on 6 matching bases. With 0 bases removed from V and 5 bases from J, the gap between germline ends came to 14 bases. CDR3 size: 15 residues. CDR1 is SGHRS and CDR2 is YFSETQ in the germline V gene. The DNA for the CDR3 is TGCGCCAGCAGCTTGGGGGGGCAAGCTCCTTATGGCTACACCTTC. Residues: CASSLGGQAPYGYTF.

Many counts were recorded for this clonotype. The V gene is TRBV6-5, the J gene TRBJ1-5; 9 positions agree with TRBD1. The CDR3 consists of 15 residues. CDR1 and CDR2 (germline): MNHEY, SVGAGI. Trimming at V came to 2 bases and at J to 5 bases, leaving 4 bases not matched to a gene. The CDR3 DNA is TGTGCCAGCAGTTACGGGACAGGGCCCCATCAGCCCCAGCATTTT. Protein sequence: CASSYGTGPHQPQHF.

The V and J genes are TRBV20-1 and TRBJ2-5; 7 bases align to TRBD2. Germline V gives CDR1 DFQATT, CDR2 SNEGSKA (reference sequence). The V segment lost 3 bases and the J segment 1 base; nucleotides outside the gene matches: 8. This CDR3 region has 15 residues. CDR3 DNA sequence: TGCAGTGCTAGTTTTGGTGGGACTATCCAAGAGACCCAGTACTTC. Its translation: CSASFGGTIQETQYF.

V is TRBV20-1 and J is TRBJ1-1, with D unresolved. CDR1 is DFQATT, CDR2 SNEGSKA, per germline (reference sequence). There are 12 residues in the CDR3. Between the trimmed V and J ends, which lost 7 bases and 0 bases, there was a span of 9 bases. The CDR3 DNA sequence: TGCAGTGTTAGGCCGTTGAACACTGAAGCTTTCTTT. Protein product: CSVRPLNTEAFF.

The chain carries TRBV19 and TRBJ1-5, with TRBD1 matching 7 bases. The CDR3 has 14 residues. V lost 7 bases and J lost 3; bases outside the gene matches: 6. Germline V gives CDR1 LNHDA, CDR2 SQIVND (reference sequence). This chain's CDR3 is CASTGTDFNQPQHF. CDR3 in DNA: TGTGCCAGTACCGGGACAGATTTCAATCAGCCCCAGCATTTT. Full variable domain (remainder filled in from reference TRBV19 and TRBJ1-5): DGGITQSPKYLFRKEGQNVTLSCEQNLNHDAMYWYRQDPGQGLRLIYYSQIVNDFQKGDIAEGYSVSREKKESFPLTVTSAQKNPTAFYLCASTGTDFNQPQHFGDGTRLSIL.

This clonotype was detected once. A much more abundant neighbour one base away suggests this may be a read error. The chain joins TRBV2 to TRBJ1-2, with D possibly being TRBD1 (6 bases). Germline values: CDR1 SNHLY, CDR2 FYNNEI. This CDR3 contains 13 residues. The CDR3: CASRVETGVGCTF. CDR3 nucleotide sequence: TGTGCCAGCAGAGTTGAGACAGGCGTTGGCTGCACCTTC.

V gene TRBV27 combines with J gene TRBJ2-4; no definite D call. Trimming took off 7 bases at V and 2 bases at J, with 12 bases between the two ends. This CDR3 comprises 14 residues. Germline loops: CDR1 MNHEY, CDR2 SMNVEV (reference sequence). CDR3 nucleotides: TGTGCCAGCAACCCCAAGGGCACCAAAAACATTCAGTACTTC. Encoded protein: CASNPKGTKNIQYF.

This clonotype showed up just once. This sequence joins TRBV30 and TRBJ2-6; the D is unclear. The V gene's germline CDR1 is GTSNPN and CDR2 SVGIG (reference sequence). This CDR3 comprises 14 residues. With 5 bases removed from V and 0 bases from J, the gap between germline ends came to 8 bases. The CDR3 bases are TGTGCCTGGGACGGGCCCTCTGGGGCCAACGTCCTGACTTTC. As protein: CAWDGPSGANVLTF.

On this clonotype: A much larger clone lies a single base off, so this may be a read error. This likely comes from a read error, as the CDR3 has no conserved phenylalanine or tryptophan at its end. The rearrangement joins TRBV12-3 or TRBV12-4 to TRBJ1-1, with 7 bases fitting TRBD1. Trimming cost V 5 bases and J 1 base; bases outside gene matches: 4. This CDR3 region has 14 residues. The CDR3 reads CASSHRDRNTEAFS. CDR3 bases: TGTGCCAGCAGTCACCGGGACAGGAACACTGAAGCTTTCTCT.

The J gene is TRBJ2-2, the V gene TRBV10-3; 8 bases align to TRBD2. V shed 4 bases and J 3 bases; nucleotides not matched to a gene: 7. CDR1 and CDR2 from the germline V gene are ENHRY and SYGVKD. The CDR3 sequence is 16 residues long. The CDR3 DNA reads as TGTGCCATCAGTGCCGCAGGCGGGGGGTACACCGGGGAGCTGTTTTTT. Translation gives CAISAAGGGYTGELFF.

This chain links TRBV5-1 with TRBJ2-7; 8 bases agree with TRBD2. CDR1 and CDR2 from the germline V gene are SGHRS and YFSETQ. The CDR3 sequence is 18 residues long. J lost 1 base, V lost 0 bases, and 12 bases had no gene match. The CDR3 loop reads CASSLDPGGRTISYEQYF. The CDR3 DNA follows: TGCGCCAGCAGCTTGGACCCGGGAGGGCGCACTATATCCTACGAGCAGTACTTC. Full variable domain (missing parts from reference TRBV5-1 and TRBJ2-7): KAGVTQTPRYLIKTRGQQVTLSCSPISGHRSVSWYQQTPGQGLQFLFEYFSETQRNKGNFPGRFSGRQFSNSRSEMNVSTLELGDSALYLCASSLDPGGRTISYEQYFGPGTRLTVT.

As DNA, the CDR3 is TGTGCCAGCTCACATGACAGGGAAGAGGATGGCTACACCTTC. Translating gives CASSHDREEDGYTF. The rearrangement links TRBV18 to TRBJ1-2, with 7 positions matching TRBD1. J gave up 6 bases and V 4 bases, and 8 bases lay outside the gene matches. The CDR3 length is 14 residues. CDR1 KGHSH and CDR2 LQKENI come from the germline V gene.

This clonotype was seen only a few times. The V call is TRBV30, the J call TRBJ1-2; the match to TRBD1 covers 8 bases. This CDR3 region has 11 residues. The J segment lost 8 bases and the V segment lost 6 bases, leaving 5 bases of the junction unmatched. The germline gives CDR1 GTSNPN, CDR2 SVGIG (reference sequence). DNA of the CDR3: TGTGCCTGTGACAGGGGTGAGGGCTACACCTTC. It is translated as CACDRGEGYTF.

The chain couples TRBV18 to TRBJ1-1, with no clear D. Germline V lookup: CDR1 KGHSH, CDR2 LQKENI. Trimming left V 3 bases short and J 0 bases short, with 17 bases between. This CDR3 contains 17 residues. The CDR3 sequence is CASSPFSGGGLNTEAFF. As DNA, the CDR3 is TGTGCCAGCTCACCTTTTAGTGGAGGTGGCCTGAACACTGAAGCTTTCTTT.

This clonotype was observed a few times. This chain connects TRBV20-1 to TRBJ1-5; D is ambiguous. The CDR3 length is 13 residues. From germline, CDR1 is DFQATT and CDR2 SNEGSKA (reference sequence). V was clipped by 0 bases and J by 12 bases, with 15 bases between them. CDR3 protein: CSARDLVSKIQHF. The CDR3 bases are TGCAGTGCTAGAGATCTTGTTAGTAAAATCCAGCATTTT.

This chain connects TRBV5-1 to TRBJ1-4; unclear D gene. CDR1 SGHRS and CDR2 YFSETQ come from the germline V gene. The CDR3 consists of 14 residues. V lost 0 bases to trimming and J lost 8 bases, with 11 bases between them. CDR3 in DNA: TGCGCCAGCAGCTTGGGTGAAGGCAGAGAAAAACTGTTTTTT. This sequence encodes CASSLGEGREKLFF.

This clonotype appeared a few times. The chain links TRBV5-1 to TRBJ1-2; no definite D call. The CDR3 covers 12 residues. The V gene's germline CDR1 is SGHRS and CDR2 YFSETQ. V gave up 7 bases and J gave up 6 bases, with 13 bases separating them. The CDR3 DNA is TGCGCCAGCGCTCTTGAGGACGATGGCTACACCTTC. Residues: CASALEDDGYTF.

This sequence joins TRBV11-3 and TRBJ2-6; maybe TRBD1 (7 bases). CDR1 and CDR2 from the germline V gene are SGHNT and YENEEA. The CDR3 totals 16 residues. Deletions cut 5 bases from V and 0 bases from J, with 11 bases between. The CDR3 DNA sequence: TGTGCCAGCAGCGCCCAGGGGGGCTCTGGGGCCAACGTCCTGACTTTC. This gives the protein CASSAQGGSGANVLTF.

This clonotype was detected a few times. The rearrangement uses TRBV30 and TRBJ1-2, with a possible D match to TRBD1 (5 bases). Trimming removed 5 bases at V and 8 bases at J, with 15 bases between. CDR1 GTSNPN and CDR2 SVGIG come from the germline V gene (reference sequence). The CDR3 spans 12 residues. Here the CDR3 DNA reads TGTGCCTGGCGGACATCCATGAGGGGCTACACCTTC. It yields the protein CAWRTSMRGYTF.

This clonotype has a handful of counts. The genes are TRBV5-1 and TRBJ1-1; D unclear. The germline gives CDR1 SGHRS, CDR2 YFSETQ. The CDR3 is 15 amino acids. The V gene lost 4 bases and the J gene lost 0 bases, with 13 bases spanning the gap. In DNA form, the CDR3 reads TGCGCCAGCAGCCCAAGGACCCATATGAACACTGAAGCTTTCTTT. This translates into CASSPRTHMNTEAFF.

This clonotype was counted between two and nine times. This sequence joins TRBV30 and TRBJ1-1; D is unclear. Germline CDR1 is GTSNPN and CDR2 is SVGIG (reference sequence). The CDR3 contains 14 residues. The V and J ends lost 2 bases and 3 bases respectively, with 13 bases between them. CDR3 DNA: TGTGCCTGGAGTCCGGCCGGCCGGGACACTGAAGCTTTCTTT. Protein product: CAWSPAGRDTEAFF.

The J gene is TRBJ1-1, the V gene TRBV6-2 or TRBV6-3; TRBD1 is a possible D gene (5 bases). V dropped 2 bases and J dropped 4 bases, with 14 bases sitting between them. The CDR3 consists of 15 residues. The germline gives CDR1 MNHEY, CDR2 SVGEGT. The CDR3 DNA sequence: TGTGCCAGCAGTTACCCGGGCAGGGCGGGCACTGAAGCTTTCTTT. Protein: CASSYPGRAGTEAFF.

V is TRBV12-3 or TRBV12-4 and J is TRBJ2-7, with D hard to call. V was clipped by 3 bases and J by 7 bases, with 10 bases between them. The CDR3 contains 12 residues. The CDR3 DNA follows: TGTGCCAGCAGTTTTTTGGCGTGGGAGCAGTACTTC. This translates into CASSFLAWEQYF.

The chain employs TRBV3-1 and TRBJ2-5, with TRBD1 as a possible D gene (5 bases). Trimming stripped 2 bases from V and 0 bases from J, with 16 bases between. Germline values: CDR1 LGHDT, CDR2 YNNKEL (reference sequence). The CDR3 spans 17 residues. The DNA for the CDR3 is TGTGCCAGCAGCCAAAGAAACCTGCAGGGTAACCAAGAGACCCAGTACTTC. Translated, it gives CASSQRNLQGNQETQYF.

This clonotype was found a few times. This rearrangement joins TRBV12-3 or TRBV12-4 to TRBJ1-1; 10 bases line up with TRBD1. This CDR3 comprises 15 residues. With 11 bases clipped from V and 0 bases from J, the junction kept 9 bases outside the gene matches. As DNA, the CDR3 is TGTGCCTCTAAGGCGGGGACAGGGGTGAACACTGAAGCTTTCTTT. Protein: CASKAGTGVNTEAFF.

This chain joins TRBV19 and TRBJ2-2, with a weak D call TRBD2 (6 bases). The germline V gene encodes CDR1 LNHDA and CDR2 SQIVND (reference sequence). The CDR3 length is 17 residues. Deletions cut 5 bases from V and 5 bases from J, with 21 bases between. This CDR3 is CASSGRWGPAGTGELFF. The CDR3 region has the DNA TGTGCCAGTAGTGGACGCTGGGGCCCTGCGGGGACCGGGGAGCTGTTTTTT.